This TCR beta chain was identified in a study of CD8+CD57+ T cells in acquired aplastic anemia. CDR3 and TCR beta VDJ profiling relied on genomic DNA as the template. TCRdb re-derived calls from the reads in MiXCR, one entry per CDR3 protein. The sample carries fewer than 200,000 distinct CDR3 sequences, approximately 48% recorded once. Germline assignment: CDR1 SGHTA and CDR2 FQGTGA. Deletions cut 1 base from V and 0 bases from J, with 9 bases between. The CDR3 consists of 15 residues. In patients chosen for sequencing, flow cytometry had shown CD8+CD57+ cell expansion. The chain combines TRBV7-3 with TRBJ2-5, with D perhaps matching TRBD1 or TRBD2 (5 bases each). The clonotype was recovered from a human donor with aplastic anemia. The sequenced sample consisted of sorted CD4+, CD8+, or CD8+CD57+ T cells (not recorded which) from PBMCs. CDR3: CASSLRGDDQETQYF. For the CDR3, the DNA is TGTGCCAGCAGCTTAAGAGGGGACGACCAAGAGACCCAGTACTTC.